Given below is one T cell receptor beta chain in context. This sample is part of a study of blood T cell repertoires in COVID-19. Study context: Italy, Spain and the United States were the sources of the convalescent and acute COVID-19 samples.

Per the study methods: Scientists estimated how many nucleated cells there were by amplifying reference gene primers. The repertoire was sequenced with immunoSEQ multiplex PCR; TCRdb's copy has only in-frame clones and lacks some. The DNA was the basis for D and trimming; V, J and clone size are from that table. The data contain approximately 350,000 clones, 90% to 95% of them singletons. The germline V and J ends were trimmed by 4 bases and 2 bases, with 8 bases remaining between them. CDR3 size: 12 residues. Germline V gives CDR1 SQVTM, CDR2 ANQGSEA. The source of this sequence is a woman aged 18-29 years who had recovered from COVID-19. The V call is TRBV29-1, the J call TRBJ1-2; unclear D gene. Sample: peripheral blood. The CDR3 here is CSVVAGNYGYTF. The CDR3 coding sequence is TGCAGCGTTGTCGCGGGGAACTATGGCTACACCTTC.